This is a list of T cell receptor beta chains from one sample in a study of post-analysis software for immune sequencing data. TCRdb passed the PCR reads through MiXCR, listing each CDR3 protein once. The sample has about 770,000 distinct CDR3 sequences, about 45% seen once. The specimen was blood. Source of these receptors: a girl under 18 with multiple sclerosis. Both conserved end residues are part of each CDR3. A D gene is named only where the DNA matches it firmly. A row's size may be missing; if present it is once, few, many or a size class.

TRBV9,TRBJ2-1,.,TRBD2,TGTGCCAGCAGCGTGGTCCCAATAGCGGGCCCCTCCTACAATGAGCAGTTCTTC,CASSVVPIAGPSYNEQFF
TRBV7-8,TRBJ2-1,few,TRBD2,TGTGCCAGCAGCTTAGGTCCAGCGGGAGCTAATGAGCAGTTCTTC,CASSLGPAGANEQFF
TRBV20-1,TRBJ2-7,.,.,TGCAGTGCTACGAGCGGGTTACCCTACGAGCAGTACTTC,CSATSGLPYEQYF
TRBV13,TRBJ1-1,few,.,TGTGCCAGCAGCCCCAGGACAGTATCAGAAAACACTGAAGCTTTCTTT,CASSPRTVSENTEAFF
TRBV29-1,TRBJ1-1,.,TRBD1,TGCAGCGTTTGGACAGGGAGCACTGAAGCTTTCTTT,CSVWTGSTEAFF
TRBV27,TRBJ2-7,.,.,TGTGCCAGCAGTAATAGACCGCCCGGAGGCTACGAGCAGTACTTC,CASSNRPPGGYEQYF
TRBV6-6,TRBJ2-4,few,.,TGTGCCAGCAGTTACTCGGACCGTTCCTTAGCCAAAAACATTCAGTACTTC,CASSYSDRSLAKNIQYF
TRBV7-2,TRBJ2-1,.,.,TGTGCCAGCGCTCTCGCAGACTACAATGAGCAGTTCTTC,CASALADYNEQFF
TRBV7-3,TRBJ2-5,.,.,TGTGCCAGCAGCTTAGGACTCGAAGGGGCCCAGTACTTC,CASSLGLEGAQYF
TRBV12-3/TRBV12-4,TRBJ2-1,.,.,TGTGCCAGCAGTTTTGCCGGAGGGCCGGTTGAGCAGTTCTTC,CASSFAGGPVEQFF
TRBV7-9,TRBJ2-7,few,.,TGTGCCAGCAGCCATTCCTCTGGGGGCTTCTACGAGCAGTACTTC,CASSHSSGGFYEQYF
TRBV12-3/TRBV12-4,TRBJ2-1,.,.,TGTGCCAGCGGAAATACCCGGGACTCCTACAATGAGCAGTTCTTC,CASGNTRDSYNEQFF
TRBV12-3/TRBV12-4,TRBJ2-3,.,TRBD2,TGTGCCAGCAGTTTAGGTGCGGGGGGGGCGAGCACAGATGCGCAGTATTTT,CASSLGAGGASTDAQYF
TRBV5-1,TRBJ2-1,.,.,TGCGCCAGCAGCTGGGGACGGGCTACTGGCAATGAGCAGTTCTTC,CASSWGRATGNEQFF
TRBV9,TRBJ2-7,few,.,TGTGCCAGCAGCCCAAACTCGGGACCCAATCCCTACGAGCAGTACTTC,CASSPNSGPNPYEQYF
TRBV20-1,TRBJ2-1,.,TRBD2,TGCAGTGCAGCCTCCGAAGCGGGGGATGAGCAGTTCTTC,CSAASEAGDEQFF
TRBV29-1,TRBJ2-1,once,TRBD2,TGCAGCGTTGAAGACTTCACTAGCGGGAACTACAATGAGCAGTTCTTC,CSVEDFTSGNYNEQFF
TRBV12-3/TRBV12-4,TRBJ1-1,few,.,TGTGCCAGCAGGTTAAGACCGAGGAGTGAAGCTTTCTTT,CASRLRPRSEAFF
TRBV12-3/TRBV12-4,TRBJ2-3,.,TRBD2,TGTGCCAGCAGCTACACTAGCGAACCGCAGTATTTT,CASSYTSEPQYF
TRBV29-1,TRBJ2-1,.,TRBD2,TGCAGCGTTGAAGATCCGGCGGGAGCTTACAATGAGCAGTTCTTC,CSVEDPAGAYNEQFF
TRBV14,TRBJ2-1,.,.,TGTGCCAGCAGCCAAGATCCCATCGGGAGTGCGGATGAGCAGTTCTTC,CASSQDPIGSADEQFF
TRBV6-5,TRBJ2-3,.,TRBD1,TGTGCCAGCAGGACCGGGACAGGGAGCAATCAGCCCCAGTATTTT,CASRTGTGSNQPQYF
TRBV9,TRBJ2-2,.,.,TGTGCCAGCAGCGTAGTGGGCGACACCGGGGAGCTGTTTTTT,CASSVVGDTGELFF
TRBV12-3/TRBV12-4,TRBJ2-7,few,TRBD1,TGTGCCAGCAGTCCTCGGACAGGCCCGTACGAGCAGTACTTC,CASSPRTGPYEQYF
TRBV12-3/TRBV12-4,TRBJ1-5,.,TRBD1,TGTGCCAGCCGGCAGGGGGCGAGCAATCAGCCCCAGCATTTT,CASRQGASNQPQHF
TRBV4-3,TRBJ1-5,many,.,TGCGCCAGCAGCCAAGACGGTAATCAGCCCCAGCATTTT,CASSQDGNQPQHF
TRBV20-1,TRBJ2-1,few,TRBD2,TGCAGTGCTAGATGGGGGACTAGCGCGTACAATGAGCAGTTCTTC,CSARWGTSAYNEQFF
TRBV4-1,TRBJ2-1,.,.,TGCGCCAGCAGCCAAGAAAGGGGGAGAAGCAATGAGCAGTTCTTC,CASSQERGRSNEQFF
TRBV7-8,TRBJ1-2,.,TRBD1,TGTGCCAGCAGCTTAGATCACTTTCTAGGGGGCGCTTTGTCTTATGGCTACACCTTC,CASSLDHFLGGALSYGYTF
TRBV6-1,TRBJ2-1,few,TRBD1,TGTGCCAGCAGGAGCGACAGGGAGTGGGGCAATGAGCAGTTCTTC,CASRSDREWGNEQFF
TRBV20-1,TRBJ2-7,.,.,TGCGAGTCCACGGGGCAGAGCTCCTACGAGCAGTACTTC,CESTGQSSYEQYF
TRBV7-3,TRBJ2-3,few,TRBD2,TGTGCCAGCAGCTTAATAGCGGGAGGGCCGGATACGCAGTATTTT,CASSLIAGGPDTQYF
TRBV6-5,TRBJ2-7,.,TRBD2,TGTGCCAGCAGTTACTCGACGGTCGCGGGAGTTAACTACGAGCAGTACTTC,CASSYSTVAGVNYEQYF
TRBV7-6,TRBJ2-7,.,.,TGTGCCAGCAGCTTAGAGGCTAGCGAGACCTACGAGCAGTACTTC,CASSLEASETYEQYF
TRBV7-8,TRBJ2-7,few,TRBD1,TGTGCCAGCAGCTTAGTTGGAGACAGGGATTACGAGCAGTACTTC,CASSLVGDRDYEQYF
TRBV6-5,TRBJ2-3,once,.,TGTGCCAGCGGAGACCTGCCGGCACGCACAGATACGCAGTATTTT,CASGDLPARTDTQYF
TRBV7-2,TRBJ2-7,few,.,TGTGCCAGCAGCTTAACCGGGGACCTACAATCATACGAGCAGTACTTC,CASSLTGDLQSYEQYF
TRBV29-1,TRBJ2-1,.,TRBD2,TGCAGCGTTGGCCCTCTTCGCGGGGGATACAATGAGCAGTTCTTC,CSVGPLRGGYNEQFF
TRBV12-3/TRBV12-4,TRBJ2-2,.,.,TGTGCCAGCAGTGATAACCTGTACGGGGAGCTGTTTTTT,CASSDNLYGELFF
TRBV6-5,TRBJ1-2,few,.,TGTGCCAGCAGGCCATCCGGGAGCGCGCATGGCTACACCTTC,CASRPSGSAHGYTF
TRBV12-3/TRBV12-4,TRBJ2-7,.,TRBD2,TGTGCCAGCATTCGAGCGGGAGGTCCTCCTTACGAGCAGTACTTC,CASIRAGGPPYEQYF
TRBV5-4,TRBJ2-7,.,TRBD1,TGTGCCAGCAGCATTCGGGGACAGAGCTACGAGCAGTACTTC,CASSIRGQSYEQYF
TRBV29-1,TRBJ2-1,.,TRBD2,TGCAGCGTTGAAGGCCGAGCGGGAGGATCCTACAATGAGCAGTTCTTC,CSVEGRAGGSYNEQFF
TRBV7-9,TRBJ1-2,few,TRBD1,TGTGCCAGCAGCCCGGGACAGGCCAACTATGGCTACACCTTC,CASSPGQANYGYTF
TRBV11-2,TRBJ2-3,.,TRBD2,TGTGCCAGCAGCTTAGGGACTAGCGGGAGCCCCACAGATGCGCAGTATTTT,CASSLGTSGSPTDAQYF
TRBV6-5,TRBJ1-2,.,.,TGTGCCAGCAGTTACTCTGTGACAGAAAAGCCTAAGGCTCTCTATGGCTACACCTTC,CASSYSVTEKPKALYGYTF
TRBV5-1,TRBJ2-2,.,.,TGCGCCAGCAGCTTGGTCTCCAGTCGTGAGCTGTTTTTT,CASSLVSSRELFF
TRBV20-1,TRBJ2-5,.,.,TGCAGTGCCGCCGGCCCCAAAGGGGAGACCCAGTACTTC,CSAAGPKGETQYF